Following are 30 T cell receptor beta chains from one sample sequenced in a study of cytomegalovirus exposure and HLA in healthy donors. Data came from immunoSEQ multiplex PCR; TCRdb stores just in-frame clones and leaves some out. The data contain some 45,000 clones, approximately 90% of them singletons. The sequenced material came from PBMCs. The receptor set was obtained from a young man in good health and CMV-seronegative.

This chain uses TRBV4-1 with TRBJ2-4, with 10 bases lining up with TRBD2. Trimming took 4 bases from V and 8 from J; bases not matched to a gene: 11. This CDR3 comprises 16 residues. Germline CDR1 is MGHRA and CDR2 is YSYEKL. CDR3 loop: CASSPAPSGRGDIQYF. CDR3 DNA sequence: TGCGCCAGCAGCCCAGCGCCTAGCGGGAGAGGGGACATTCAGTACTTC.

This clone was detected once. The DNA of the CDR3 is TGCGCCAGCAGCCAAAGTGAGGGGGTGAACACTGAAGCTTTCTTT. This codes for CASSQSEGVNTEAFF. The chain recombines TRBV4-1 with TRBJ1-1; tentative D call: TRBD1 (6 bases). V was trimmed by 2 bases and J by 0 bases, leaving 10 bases between them. Germline assignment: CDR1 MGHRA and CDR2 YSYEKL. The length of the CDR3 is 15 residues.

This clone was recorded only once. CDR3 sequence: CATNSLGLAKNIQYF. The DNA of the CDR3 is TGTGCCACCAACAGCCTCGGACTAGCGAAAAACATTCAGTACTTC. The V call is TRBV15, the J call TRBJ2-4; 9 positions agree with TRBD2. The CDR3 is 15 residues long. V shed 7 bases, J shed 4 bases, and the junction held 8 bases outside the gene matches. CDR1 and CDR2 (germline): LNHNV, YYDKDF (reference sequence).

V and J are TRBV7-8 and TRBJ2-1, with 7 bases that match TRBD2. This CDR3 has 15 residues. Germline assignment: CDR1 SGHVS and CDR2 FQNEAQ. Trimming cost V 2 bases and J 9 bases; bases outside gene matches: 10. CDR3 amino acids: CASSLRVSGRSEQFF. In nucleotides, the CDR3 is TGTGCCAGCAGCTTACGGGTTAGCGGGCGCAGTGAGCAGTTCTTC.

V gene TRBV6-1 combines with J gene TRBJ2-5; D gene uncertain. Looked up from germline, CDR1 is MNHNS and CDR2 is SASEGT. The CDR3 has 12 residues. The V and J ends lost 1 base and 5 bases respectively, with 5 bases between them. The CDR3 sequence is CASSEVGETQYF. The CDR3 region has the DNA TGTGCCAGCAGTGAAGTTGGCGAGACCCAGTACTTC.

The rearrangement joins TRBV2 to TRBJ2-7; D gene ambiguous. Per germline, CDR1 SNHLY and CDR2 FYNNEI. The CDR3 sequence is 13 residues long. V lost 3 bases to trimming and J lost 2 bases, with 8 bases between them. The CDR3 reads CASSESRPYEQYF. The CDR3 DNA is TGTGCCAGCAGTGAGAGCAGGCCCTACGAGCAGTACTTC.

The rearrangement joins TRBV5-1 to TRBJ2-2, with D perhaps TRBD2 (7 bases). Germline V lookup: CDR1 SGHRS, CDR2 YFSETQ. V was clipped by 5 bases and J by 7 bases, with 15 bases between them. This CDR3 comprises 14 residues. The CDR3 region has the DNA TGCGCCAGCAGGATGCCGGGGGGACACGGGGAGCTGTTTTTT. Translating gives CASRMPGGHGELFF. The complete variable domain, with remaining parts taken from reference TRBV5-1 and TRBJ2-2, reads KAGVTQTPRYLIKTRGQQVTLSCSPISGHRSVSWYQQTPGQGLQFLFEYFSETQRNKGNFPGRFSGRQFSNSRSEMNVSTLELGDSALYLCASRMPGGHGELFFGEGSRLTVL.

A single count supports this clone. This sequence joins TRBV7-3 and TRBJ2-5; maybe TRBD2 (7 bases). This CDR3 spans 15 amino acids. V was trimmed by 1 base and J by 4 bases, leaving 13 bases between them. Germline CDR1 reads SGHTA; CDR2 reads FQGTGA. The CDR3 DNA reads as TGTGCCAGCAGCTTAATGGGAGGGGGTGGAGAGACCCAGTACTTC. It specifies CASSLMGGGGETQYF.

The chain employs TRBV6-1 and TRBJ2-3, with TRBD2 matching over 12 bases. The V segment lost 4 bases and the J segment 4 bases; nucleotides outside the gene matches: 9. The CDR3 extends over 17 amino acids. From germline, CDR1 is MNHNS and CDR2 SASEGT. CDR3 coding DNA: TGTGCCAGCAGTGGCCCCAGGACTAGCGGGGCCGCAGATACGCAGTATTTT. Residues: CASSGPRTSGAADTQYF.

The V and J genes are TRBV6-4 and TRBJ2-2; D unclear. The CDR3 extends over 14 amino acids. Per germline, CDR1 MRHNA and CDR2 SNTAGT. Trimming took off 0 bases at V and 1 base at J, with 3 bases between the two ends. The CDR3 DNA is TGTGCCAGCAGTGACTCCGGGAACACCGGGGAGCTGTTTTTT. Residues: CASSDSGNTGELFF.

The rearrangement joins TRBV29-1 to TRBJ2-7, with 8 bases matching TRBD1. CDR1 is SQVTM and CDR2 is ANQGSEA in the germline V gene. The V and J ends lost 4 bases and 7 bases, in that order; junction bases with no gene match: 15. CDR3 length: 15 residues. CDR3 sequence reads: CSVANFGQGVVEQYF. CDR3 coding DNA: TGCAGCGTTGCCAACTTCGGACAGGGAGTTGTAGAGCAGTACTTC.

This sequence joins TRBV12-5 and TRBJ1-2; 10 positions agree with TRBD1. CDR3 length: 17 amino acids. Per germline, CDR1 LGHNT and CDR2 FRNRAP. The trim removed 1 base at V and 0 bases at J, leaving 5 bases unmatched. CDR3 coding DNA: TGTGCTAGTGGTTTGGGGACAGGGGGATTTGCTAACTATGGCTACACCTTC. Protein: CASGLGTGGFANYGYTF. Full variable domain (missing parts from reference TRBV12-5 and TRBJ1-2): DARVTQTPRHKVTEMGQEVTMRCQPILGHNTVFWYRQTMMQGLELLAYFRNRAPLDDSGMPKDRFSAEMPDATLATLKIQPSEPRDSAVYFCASGLGTGGFANYGYTFGSGTRLTVV.

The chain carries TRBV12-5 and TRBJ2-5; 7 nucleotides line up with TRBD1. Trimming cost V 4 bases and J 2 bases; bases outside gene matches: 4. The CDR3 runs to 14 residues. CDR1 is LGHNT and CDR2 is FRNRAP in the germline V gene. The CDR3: CASGSDRTQETQYF. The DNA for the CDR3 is TGTGCTAGTGGTTCGGACAGGACACAAGAGACCCAGTACTTC.

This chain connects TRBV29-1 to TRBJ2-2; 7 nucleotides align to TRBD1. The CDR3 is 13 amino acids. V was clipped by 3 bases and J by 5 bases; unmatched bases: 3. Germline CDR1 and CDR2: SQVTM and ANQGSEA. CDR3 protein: CSVDRGYTGELFF. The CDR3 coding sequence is TGCAGCGTTGACAGGGGGTATACCGGGGAGCTGTTTTTT.

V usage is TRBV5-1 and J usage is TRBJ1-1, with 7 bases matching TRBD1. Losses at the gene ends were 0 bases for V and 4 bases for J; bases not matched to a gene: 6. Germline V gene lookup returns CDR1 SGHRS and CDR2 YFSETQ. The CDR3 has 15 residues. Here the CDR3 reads CASSLARTGTTEAFF. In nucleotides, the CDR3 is TGCGCCAGCAGCTTGGCCCGGACAGGAACCACTGAAGCTTTCTTT.

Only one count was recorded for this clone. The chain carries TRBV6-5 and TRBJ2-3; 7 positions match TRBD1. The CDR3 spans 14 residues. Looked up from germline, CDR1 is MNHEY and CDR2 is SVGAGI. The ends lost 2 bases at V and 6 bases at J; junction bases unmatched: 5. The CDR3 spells CASSYRTGWDTQYF. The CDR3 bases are TGTGCCAGCAGTTACAGGACAGGTTGGGATACGCAGTATTTT.

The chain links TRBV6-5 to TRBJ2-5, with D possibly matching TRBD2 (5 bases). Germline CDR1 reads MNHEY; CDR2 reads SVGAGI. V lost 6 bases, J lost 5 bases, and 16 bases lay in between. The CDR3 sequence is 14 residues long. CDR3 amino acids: CASRASGSHETQYF. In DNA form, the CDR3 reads TGTGCCAGCAGGGCTAGTGGGAGTCACGAGACCCAGTACTTC.

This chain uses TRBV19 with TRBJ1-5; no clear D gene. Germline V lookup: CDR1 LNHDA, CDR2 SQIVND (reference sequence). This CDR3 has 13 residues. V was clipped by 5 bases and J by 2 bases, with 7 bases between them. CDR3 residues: CASSWAGNQPQHF. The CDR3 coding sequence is TGTGCCAGTAGTTGGGCCGGCAATCAGCCCCAGCATTTT.

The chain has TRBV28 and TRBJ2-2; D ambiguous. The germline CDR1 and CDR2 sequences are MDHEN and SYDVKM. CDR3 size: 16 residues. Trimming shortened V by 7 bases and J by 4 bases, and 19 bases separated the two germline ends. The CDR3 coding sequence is TGTGCCAGCACCGAGGCGGCAGCCTCGGTCACCGGGGAGCTGTTTTTT. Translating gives CASTEAAASVTGELFF.

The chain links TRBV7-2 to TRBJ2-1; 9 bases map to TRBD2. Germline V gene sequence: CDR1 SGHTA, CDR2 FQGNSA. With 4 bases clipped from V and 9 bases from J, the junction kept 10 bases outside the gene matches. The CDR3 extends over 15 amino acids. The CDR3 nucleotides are TGTGCCAGCAGCTCGGAAAACGGCGGGGGGGCTGAGCAGTTCTTC. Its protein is CASSSENGGGAEQFF. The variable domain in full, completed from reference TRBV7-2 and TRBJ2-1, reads GAGVSQSPSNKVTEKGKDVELRCDPISGHTALYWYRQSLGQGLEFLIYFQGNSAPDKSGLPSDRFSAERTGGSVSTLTIQRTQQEDSAVYLCASSSENGGGAEQFFGPGTRLTVL.

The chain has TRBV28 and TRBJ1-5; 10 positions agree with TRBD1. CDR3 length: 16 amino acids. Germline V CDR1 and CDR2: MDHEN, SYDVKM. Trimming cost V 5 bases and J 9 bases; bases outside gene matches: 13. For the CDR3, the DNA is TGTGCCAGCAGTACGCCCCCCGGGACAGGGGATTCGCCCCAGCATTTT. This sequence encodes CASSTPPGTGDSPQHF. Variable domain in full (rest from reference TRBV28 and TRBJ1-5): DVKVTQSSRYLVKRTGEKVFLECVQDMDHENMFWYRQDPGLGLRLIYFSYDVKMKEKGDIPEGYSVSREKKERFSLILESASTNQTSMYLCASSTPPGTGDSPQHFGDGTRLSIL.

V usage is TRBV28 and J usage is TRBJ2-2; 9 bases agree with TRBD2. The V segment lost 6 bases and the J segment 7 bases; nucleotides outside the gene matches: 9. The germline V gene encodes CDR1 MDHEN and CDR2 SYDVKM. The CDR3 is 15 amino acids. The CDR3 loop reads CASSPASGMGGELFF. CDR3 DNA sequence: TGTGCCAGCAGCCCCGCTAGCGGGATGGGCGGGGAGCTGTTTTTT.

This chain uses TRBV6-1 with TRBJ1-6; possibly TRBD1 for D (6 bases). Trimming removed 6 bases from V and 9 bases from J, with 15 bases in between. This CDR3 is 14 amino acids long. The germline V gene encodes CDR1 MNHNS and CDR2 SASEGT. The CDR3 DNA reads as TGTGCCAGCAGGCCCACAGGGTTGGGTTCACCCCTCCACTTT. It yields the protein CASRPTGLGSPLHF.

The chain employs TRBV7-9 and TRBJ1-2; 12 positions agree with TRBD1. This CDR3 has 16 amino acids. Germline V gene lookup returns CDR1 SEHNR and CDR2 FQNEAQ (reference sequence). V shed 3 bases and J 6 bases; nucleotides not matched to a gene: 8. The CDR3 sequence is CASSLVAGTGGNGYTF. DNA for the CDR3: TGTGCCAGCAGCTTGGTGGCCGGGACAGGGGGCAATGGCTACACCTTC.

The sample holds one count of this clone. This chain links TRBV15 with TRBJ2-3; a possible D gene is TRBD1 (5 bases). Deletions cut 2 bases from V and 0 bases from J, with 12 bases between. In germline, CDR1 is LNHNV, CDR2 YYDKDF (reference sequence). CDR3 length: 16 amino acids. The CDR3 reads CATSRTDTSSTDTQYF. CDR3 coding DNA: TGTGCCACCAGCAGAACGGACACCTCTAGCACAGATACGCAGTATTTT.

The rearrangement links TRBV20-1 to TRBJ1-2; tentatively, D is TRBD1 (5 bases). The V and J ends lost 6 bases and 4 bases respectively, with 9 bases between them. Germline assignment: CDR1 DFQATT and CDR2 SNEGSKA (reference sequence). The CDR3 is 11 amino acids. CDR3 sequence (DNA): TGCAGTGCCCAGGGTATCTATGGCTACACCTTC. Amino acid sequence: CSAQGIYGYTF.

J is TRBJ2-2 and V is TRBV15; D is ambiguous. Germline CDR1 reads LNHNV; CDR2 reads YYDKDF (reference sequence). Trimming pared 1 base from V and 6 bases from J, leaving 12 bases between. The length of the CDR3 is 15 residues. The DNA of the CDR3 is TGTGCCACCAGCAGAGTTGGTACAGTCGCCGGGGAGCTGTTTTTT. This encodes CATSRVGTVAGELFF.

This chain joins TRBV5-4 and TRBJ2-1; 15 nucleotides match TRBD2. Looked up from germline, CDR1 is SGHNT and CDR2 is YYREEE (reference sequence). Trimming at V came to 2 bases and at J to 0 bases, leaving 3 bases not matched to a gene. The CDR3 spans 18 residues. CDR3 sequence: CASSLSGLAGGSYNEQFF. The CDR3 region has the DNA TGTGCCAGCAGCTTATCGGGACTAGCGGGAGGCTCCTACAATGAGCAGTTCTTC.

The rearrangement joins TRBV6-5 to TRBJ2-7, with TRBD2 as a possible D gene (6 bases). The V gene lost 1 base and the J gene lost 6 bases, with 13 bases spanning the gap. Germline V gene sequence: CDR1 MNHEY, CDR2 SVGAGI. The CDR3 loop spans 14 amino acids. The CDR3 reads CASSYLGGEAEQYF. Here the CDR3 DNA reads TGTGCCAGCAGTTACTTAGGAGGGGAGGCCGAGCAGTACTTC.

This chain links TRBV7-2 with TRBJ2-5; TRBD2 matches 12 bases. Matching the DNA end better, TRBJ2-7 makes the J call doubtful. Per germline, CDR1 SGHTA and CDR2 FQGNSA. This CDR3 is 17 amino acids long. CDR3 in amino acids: CASSLGWASGGAYEQYF. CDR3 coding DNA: TGTGCCAGCAGCTTAGGATGGGCTAGCGGGGGGGCTTACGAGCAGTACTTC.